The rows below give T cell receptor beta chains drawn from one sample of a study of T-cell reconstitution after alpha-beta-depleted transplantation in children. From the PCR reads, TCRdb called clonotypes with MiXCR, one entry per CDR3 protein. This table has about 470,000 distinct CDR3 sequences, approximately 42% appearing once. Sequences were derived from PBMCs, sampled before TCRalphabeta/CD19-depleted stem cell transplant. The receptor source for this set is a girl aged 2 to 10 with aplastic anemia, due to receive a stem cell transplant. CDR3s include the opening cysteine and the closing phenylalanine or tryptophan. D genes are given only for firm matches. Only some rows state a clone size, as once, few, many or a class for expanded clones.

V	J	size	D	DNA	CDR3
TRBV20-1	TRBJ2-7	few	-	TGCAGTGCTAGGAGGGATTCCAGCTCCTACGAGCAGTACTTC	CSARRDSSSYEQYF
TRBV20-1	TRBJ2-7	-	-	TGCAGTGCTAGAGATAAGGGCGGGTCTTCCTACGAGCAGTACTTC	CSARDKGGSSYEQYF
TRBV20-1	TRBJ1-5	few	TRBD1	TGCAGTGCTAGAGATCCACAGGGGAGACAGCCCCAGCATTTT	CSARDPQGRQPQHF
TRBV7-9	TRBJ2-1	-	-	TGTGCCAGCAGCCAACACCCCGAAGGGAATGAGCAGTTCTTC	CASSQHPEGNEQFF
TRBV6-2/TRBV6-3	TRBJ2-3	few	TRBD1	TGTGCCAGCAGTTACCCTTCCAGGGGGCGCACAGATACGCAGTATTTT	CASSYPSRGRTDTQYF
TRBV15	TRBJ2-3	-	-	TGTGCCACCAGGGGCAGGCCTAGCACAGATACGCAGTATTTT	CATRGRPSTDTQYF
TRBV20-1	TRBJ2-7	-	-	TGCAGTGCTAGAGATCCCGCCAGGGGTTACGAGCAGTACTTC	CSARDPARGYEQYF
TRBV20-1	TRBJ2-5	many	-	TGCAGTGCTAGATCTCCAGGGCCCGGGGCCCAGTACTTC	CSARSPGPGAQYF
TRBV20-1	TRBJ2-1	-	-	TGCTGTGCTAGGGGGGCCCCGGGAAAGTTCTTC	CCARGAPGKFF
TRBV27	TRBJ2-1	many	TRBD2	TGTGCCAGCAGTTTCGGGACTACCTACAATGAGCAGTTCTTC	CASSFGTTYNEQFF
TRBV11-3	TRBJ2-7	few	-	TGTGCCAGCAGCTTAATCTACGGGCAGGCTGCCTCCTACGAGCAGTACTTC	CASSLIYGQAASYEQYF
TRBV20-1	TRBJ1-4	-	TRBD1	TGCAGTGCTAGTCCCGGGACAGGGGATGAAAAACTGTTTTTT	CSASPGTGDEKLFF
TRBV29-1	TRBJ2-5	-	-	TGCAGCGTTGGATCGGAGACCCAGTACTTC	CSVGSETQYF
TRBV3-1	TRBJ2-2	few	TRBD2	TGTGCCAGCAGCCAAGCTAGCGGGAGGACCGGGGAGCTGTTTTTT	CASSQASGRTGELFF
TRBV20-1	TRBJ2-3	-	TRBD2	TGCAGTGCTACCCCCGGTCGCGGGGGGGCCGTAATAACAGATACGCAGTATTTT	CSATPGRGGAVITDTQYF
TRBV7-6	TRBJ1-2	-	TRBD1	TGTGCCAGCAGCCGAGGGGACAGAGACTATGGCTACACCTTC	CASSRGDRDYGYTF
TRBV12-3/TRBV12-4	TRBJ2-7	many	-	TGTGCCAGCATGCGAGGATACGAGCAGTACTTC	CASMRGYEQYF
TRBV5-6	TRBJ1-5	many	-	TGTGCCAGCAGCTTCTCAGGGGTTCTTCAGCCCCAGCATTTT	CASSFSGVLQPQHF
TRBV20-1	TRBJ2-1	many	TRBD2	TGCAGTGCACCGGACGTTCTAGCGGGAGGGTACAATGAGCAGTTCTTC	CSAPDVLAGGYNEQFF
TRBV20-1	TRBJ2-1	-	-	TGCAGTGCTAGAGGGCCCCGAGAGTCTGAGCAGTTCTTC	CSARGPRESEQFF
TRBV20-1	TRBJ2-1	few	TRBD2	TGCAGTGCTAGGATAACCGGACTAGCGGACTACAATGAGCAGTTCTTC	CSARITGLADYNEQFF
TRBV12-2	TRBJ2-3	-	-	TGTGCAAGTCGCTTAGCCGGCCCCGTCGAAAACACAGATACGCAGTATTTT	CASRLAGPVENTDTQYF
TRBV20-1	TRBJ1-1	many	TRBD1	TGCAGTGCTAGAGTCCTATCACAGGGGGCGAACACTGAAGCTTTCTTT	CSARVLSQGANTEAFF
TRBV20-1	TRBJ1-2	-	TRBD1	TGCAGTGCAATACCGGGACAGGGGGCGCTGAGTGGCTACACCTTC	CSAIPGQGALSGYTF
TRBV12-3/TRBV12-4	TRBJ2-3	many	-	TGTGCCAGCAGTTTTAGGGAGGGGGGAGTTACGCAGTATTTT	CASSFREGGVTQYF
TRBV7-9	TRBJ2-5	many	-	TGTGCCAGCAGCTCCGGTTTTCGGGAGCAAGAGACCCAGTACTTC	CASSSGFREQETQYF
TRBV5-1	TRBJ2-1	-	TRBD1	TGCGCCAGCAGCTTGGGGGACAGGGGGCAGGATGAGCAGTTCTTC	CASSLGDRGQDEQFF
TRBV6-5	TRBJ1-1	few	TRBD1	TGTGCCAGCAGTTCCCGACAGGGGGCGAACACTGAAGCTTTCTTT	CASSSRQGANTEAFF
TRBV7-9	TRBJ2-5	medium-sized	-	TGTGCCAGCAGCGGCGAGCGTCGGCAAGAGACCCAGTACTTC	CASSGERRQETQYF
TRBV18	TRBJ1-1	medium-sized	-	TGTGCCAGCTCACCAATGACGAACACTGAAGCTTTCTTT	CASSPMTNTEAFF
TRBV6-2/TRBV6-3	TRBJ2-7	many	-	TGTGCCAGCAGTAACAGGGATGAGCAGTACTTC	CASSNRDEQYF
TRBV5-1	TRBJ2-3	many	-	TGCGCCAGCAGCTTGATCCAGGCGGGCACAGATACGCAGTATTTT	CASSLIQAGTDTQYF
TRBV7-8	TRBJ2-7	few	-	TGTGCCAGCAGCTCGCGGGGCAAGAGGGGCTACGAGCAGTACTTC	CASSSRGKRGYEQYF
TRBV28	TRBJ2-1	few	-	TGTGCCAGCAGTTTACAGAGGGTCGGTCCCTACAATGAGCAGTTCTTC	CASSLQRVGPYNEQFF
TRBV6-5	TRBJ2-3	-	TRBD2	TGTGCCAGCAGTTACACCCAGCGGGGGACCACTAAGAGCACAGATACGCAGTATTTT	CASSYTQRGTTKSTDTQYF
TRBV7-9	TRBJ1-1	-	-	TGTGCCAGCAGCCCCGGGGGGCAGGCGGGTTGGAACACTGAAGCTTTCTTT	CASSPGGQAGWNTEAFF
TRBV20-1	TRBJ1-3	-	TRBD1	TGCAGTGCTCAGAACAGGGGACTGGCTGGAAACACCATATATTTT	CSAQNRGLAGNTIYF
TRBV28	TRBJ1-1	many	TRBD1	TGTGCCAGCAGTTTCCGGCCCAGGGGGACTGAAGCTTTCTTT	CASSFRPRGTEAFF
TRBV6-5	TRBJ2-1	once	-	TGTGCCAGCAGTCAGGGATGGAGGGAGCAGTTCTTC	CASSQGWREQFF
TRBV18	TRBJ1-2	-	TRBD1	TGTGCCAGCTCCCCGGGACAGCACTATGGCTACACCTTC	CASSPGQHYGYTF
TRBV6-6	TRBJ2-7	few	-	TGTGCCAGCTCGTCTGCGAACCTCTACGAGCAGTACTTC	CASSSANLYEQYF
TRBV4-2	TRBJ2-7	-	TRBD2	TGTGCCAGCAGCCAAGAGGGTAGCGGGCGGAGCTCCTACGAGCAGTACTTC	CASSQEGSGRSSYEQYF
TRBV28	TRBJ2-2	-	-	TGTGCCAGCAGACGGGAAGGGTTGGGGACCGGGGAGCTGTTTTTT	CASRREGLGTGELFF
TRBV30	TRBJ2-7	-	-	TGTGCCCTCCAGAGCTCCTACGAGCAGTACTTC	CALQSSYEQYF
TRBV12-5	TRBJ1-5	many	-	TGTGCTAGTGGTCTTCACCCCGGGGGGGATAGCAATCAGCCCCAGCATTTT	CASGLHPGGDSNQPQHF
TRBV15	TRBJ1-4	few	TRBD1	TGTGCCACCAGCAGAGATCACGGGACAGGGACAAATAATGAAAAACTGTTTTTT	CATSRDHGTGTNNEKLFF
TRBV20-1	TRBJ2-3	many	TRBD1	TGCAGTGCCGCAACAGGGGGCACAGATACGCAGTATTTT	CSAATGGTDTQYF
TRBV5-6	TRBJ2-1	many	TRBD1	TGTGCCGGTTCTACAGGGGGTGCGGATGAGCAGTTCTTC	CAGSTGGADEQFF